This T cell receptor (gamma chain) was sequenced in a study of γδ T cells in repeated Plasmodium falciparum infection. Across the study: Donors were malaria-exposed Malian children or age- and gender-matched Australian children. Sampling occurred at baseline, pre-infection for selected infections, and 21 days post-infection. Findings of the study overall: Many TCRgamma sequences overlapped between individuals in stable Vgamma9/Vdelta2+ repertoires. Compared with Australian children, Malian Vdelta2-negative repertoires seemed more clonal, less diverse, less shared.

This clone occurred a few times. Its cognate antigen is unknown. The protein in TCRdb stems from a much larger clone and differs at residue 5 from this DNA's translation, likely a read error; here the protein is translated from the DNA. TCRdb re-processed the multiplex PCR reads via CATT. The table shows some 13,000 gamma-chain clones, with 1.6% occurring only once. Gammadelta T cells were flow-sorted from PBMC into Vgamma9/Vdelta2+ and Vdelta2-negative populations for bulk analysis. Per germline, CDR1 VTNTFY and CDR2 YDVSTARD (reference sequence). The CDR3 has 11 amino acids. After removal of 6 bases from V and 10 bases from J, the junction contained 9 bases not matched to a gene.

The chain carries TRGV3 and TRGJ1 or TRGJ2. The origin of this receptor is a pool of human donors (malaria-infected and uninfected, not separated). Sequencing used gamma-delta T cells from blood. The CDR3 sequence: CATWNKTKKLF. The CDR3 bases are TGTGCCACCTGGAACAAAACCAAGAAACTCTTT.